These 29 T cell receptor beta chains were all obtained from the same sample, sequenced in a study of blood T cell repertoires in COVID-19. Only in-frame clones appear in the TCRdb table, and some are missing; sequencing was by immunoSEQ multiplex PCR. The table has some 220,000 clones, roughly 88% seen once. The source material was PBMCs or T cells enriched from blood (not recorded which). The receptors were gathered from a woman in her thirties or forties with acute COVID-19.

This clone was seen a few times. This chain uses TRBV6-2 or TRBV6-3 with TRBJ1-2, with D hard to call. Per germline, CDR1 MNHEY and CDR2 SVGEGT. Trimming left V 0 bases short and J 4 bases short, with 12 bases between. This CDR3 is 15 amino acids long. CDR3 loop: CASSYSNEEGYGYTF. The CDR3 nucleotides are TGTGCCAGCAGTTACTCGAACGAAGAGGGCTATGGCTACACCTTC.

The V call is TRBV6-6, the J call TRBJ1-1; D gene uncertain. CDR1 and CDR2 (germline): MNHNY, SVGAGI (reference sequence). V lost 2 bases, J lost 5 bases, and 9 bases lay in between. The CDR3 is 13 amino acids. The CDR3 reads CASSYKEITEAFF. CDR3 nucleotides: TGTGCCAGCAGTTACAAAGAGATAACTGAAGCTTTCTTT.

This rearrangement joins TRBV12-5 to TRBJ1-2, with D maybe TRBD1 (6 bases). V was cut by 6 bases and J by 2 bases, with 16 bases left in between. Germline V gene data show CDR1 as LGHNT and CDR2 as FRNRAP. This CDR3 contains 15 residues. The CDR3 coding sequence is TGTGCTAGTGGGTGGGACATCGCCCCCAACTATGGCTACACCTTC. It codes for CASGWDIAPNYGYTF. Full variable domain (rest looked up from reference TRBV12-5 and TRBJ1-2): DARVTQTPRHKVTEMGQEVTMRCQPILGHNTVFWYRQTMMQGLELLAYFRNRAPLDDSGMPKDRFSAEMPDATLATLKIQPSEPRDSAVYFCASGWDIAPNYGYTFGSGTRLTVV.

V usage is TRBV7-8 and J usage is TRBJ2-2, with D hard to call. This CDR3 has 15 residues. Trimming left V 0 bases short and J 5 bases short, with 10 bases between. The germline CDR1 and CDR2 sequences are SGHVS and FQNEAQ. Written as DNA, the CDR3 is TGTGCCAGCAGCTTAGCGCGTCCGCAAACCGGGGAGCTGTTTTTT. Amino acid sequence: CASSLARPQTGELFF.

The chain links TRBV7-8 to TRBJ2-7, with TRBD2 as a possible D gene (6 bases). Deletions cut 1 base from V and 4 bases from J, with 14 bases between. Germline CDR1 reads SGHVS; CDR2 reads FQNEAQ. CDR3 size: 15 residues. As DNA, the CDR3 is TGTGCCAGCAGCTTAGGGGACTCAGGGAGATACGAGCAGTACTTC. It is translated as CASSLGDSGRYEQYF.

V usage is TRBV25-1 and J usage is TRBJ1-1; unclear D gene. In germline, CDR1 is MGHDK, CDR2 SYGVNS. The V and J ends lost 6 bases and 6 bases respectively, with 5 bases between them. There are 10 residues in the CDR3. The CDR3, as DNA: TGTGCCAGCAGCGGTTCTGAAGCTTTCTTT. Protein sequence: CASSGSEAFF.

The rearrangement joins TRBV6-5 to TRBJ1-2; D may be TRBD1 (5 bases). Trimming left V 5 bases short and J 7 bases short, with 11 bases between. There are 12 residues in the CDR3. The germline gives CDR1 MNHEY, CDR2 SVGAGI. CDR3 sequence: CASSPGLRGYTF. The CDR3 DNA sequence: TGTGCCAGCAGTCCGGGACTTCGTGGCTACACCTTC.

V usage is TRBV27 and J usage is TRBJ1-2; 8 nucleotides match TRBD1. With V trimmed by 2 bases and J by 6 bases, 5 bases remained unmatched. The CDR3 spans 14 residues. Germline lookup yields CDR1 MNHEY and CDR2 SMNVEV (reference sequence). CDR3 protein: CASSLRTGNHGYTF. CDR3 DNA: TGTGCCAGCAGTTTACGGACAGGGAATCATGGCTACACCTTC.

The chain has TRBV5-4 and TRBJ1-3; tentatively, D is TRBD1 (5 bases). The CDR3 length is 15 residues. Deletions cut 4 bases from V and 0 bases from J, with 11 bases between. The germline V gene encodes CDR1 SGHNT and CDR2 YYREEE (reference sequence). The CDR3 DNA sequence: TGTGCCAGCAGCCGTACAGGTCTCTCTGGAAACACCATATATTTT. Protein product: CASSRTGLSGNTIYF.

This chain links TRBV5-1 with TRBJ2-1; 7 nucleotides agree with TRBD1. With 3 bases clipped from V and 2 bases from J, the junction kept 5 bases outside the gene matches. The CDR3 covers 15 residues. CDR1 and CDR2 (germline): SGHRS, YFSETQ. In DNA, the CDR3 is TGCGCCAGCAGCTGGACAGGCGACACCTACAATGAGCAGTTCTTC. It encodes CASSWTGDTYNEQFF.

The rearrangement uses TRBV6-5 and TRBJ1-2, with D unclear. Trimming pared 5 bases from V and 3 bases from J, leaving 10 bases between. Germline V gene lookup returns CDR1 MNHEY and CDR2 SVGAGI. The CDR3 length is 13 residues. The CDR3 sequence: CASSPVSHYGYTF. Written as DNA, the CDR3 is TGTGCCAGCAGTCCCGTATCCCACTATGGCTACACCTTC.

This chain connects TRBV14 to TRBJ1-4; D is uncertain. Germline values: CDR1 SGHDN, CDR2 FVKESK. This CDR3 contains 14 residues. V dropped 1 base and J dropped 8 bases, with 11 bases sitting between them. DNA of the CDR3: TGTGCCAGCAGCCAAGCTTCCTTACAGGAAAAACTGTTTTTT. It encodes CASSQASLQEKLFF.

The sample holds one count of this clone. As DNA, the CDR3 is TGTGCCAGCAGCTTAGGTTCCAGGGCGTACACCGGGGAGCTGTTTTTT. This gives the protein CASSLGSRAYTGELFF. This sequence joins TRBV7-9 and TRBJ2-2, with D perhaps matching TRBD1 (5 bases). The V end lost 1 base, the J end lost 3 bases, and 12 bases lay between the germline ends. CDR1 is SEHNR and CDR2 is FQNEAQ in the germline V gene (reference sequence). The CDR3 totals 16 residues. Variable domain in full (rest from reference TRBV7-9 and TRBJ2-2): DTGVSQNPRHKITKRGQNVTFRCDPISEHNRLYWYRQTLGQGPEFLTYFQNEAQLEKSRLLSDRFSAERPKGSFSTLEIQRTEQGDSAMYLCASSLGSRAYTGELFFGEGSRLTVL.

The genes are TRBV18 and TRBJ2-1, with 8 bases that match TRBD1. CDR3 length equals 14 residues. The V gene end was trimmed by 2 bases and the J gene end by 10 bases; junction bases not matched to a gene: 7. Germline CDR1 and CDR2: KGHSH and LQKENI. CDR3 bases: TGTGCCAGCTCACCAGGTACAGGGGGTCTGGAGCAGTTCTTC. It translates to CASSPGTGGLEQFF.

This chain connects TRBV6-2 or TRBV6-3 to TRBJ2-1; 12 bases agree with TRBD2. CDR1 and CDR2 from the germline V gene are MNHEY and SVGEGT. V was clipped by 0 bases and J by 7 bases; unmatched bases: 10. This CDR3 has 18 amino acids. CDR3 nucleotides: TGTGCCAGCAGTTACTCAATCCTGACTAGCGGGGGCGAAAATGAGCAGTTCTTC. Translating it yields CASSYSILTSGGENEQFF.

The table lists this clone with a count of one. V is TRBV4-3 and J is TRBJ2-2; D is unclear. This CDR3 spans 14 amino acids. V was clipped by 2 bases and J by 1 base, with 5 bases between them. Germline CDR1 LGHNA, CDR2 YSLEER. CDR3 region: CASSQSGNTGELFF. The CDR3 bases are TGCGCCAGCAGCCAATCAGGGAACACCGGGGAGCTGTTTTTT.

The CDR3 bases are TGTGCCAGTAGTCCCACTGGACTGATCTATAATTCACCCCTCCACTTT. Amino acids: CASSPTGLIYNSPLHF. This chain joins TRBV19 and TRBJ1-6; D gene uncertain. The CDR3 covers 16 residues. CDR1 and CDR2 (germline): LNHDA, SQIVND (reference sequence). The V end was cut by 5 bases, the J end by 3 bases, with 14 bases between.

The V and J genes are TRBV3-1 (or the pseudogene TRBV3-2) and TRBJ1-2; TRBD1 matches 10 bases. J was trimmed by 2 bases and V by 4 bases; bases with no gene match: 7. Germline V lookup: CDR1 LGHDT, CDR2 YNNKEL (reference sequence). The CDR3 covers 16 residues. Here the CDR3 DNA reads TGTGCCAGCAGCCCGCGACAGGGGGCGGAGAACTATGGCTACACCTTC. Residues: CASSPRQGAENYGYTF.

This sequence joins TRBV3-1 (or the pseudogene TRBV3-2) and TRBJ1-4, with D possibly being TRBD1 (6 bases). The CDR3 consists of 15 residues. Germline V CDR1 and CDR2: LGHDT, YNNKEL (reference sequence). The V end was cut by 4 bases, the J end by 8 bases, with 17 bases between. The CDR3 DNA reads TGTGCCAGCAGCCCGGGGGGCCAGCTGGCGGAAAAACTGTTTTTT. It specifies CASSPGGQLAEKLFF.

CDR3 amino acids: CASSSNRGLQPDTQYF. CDR3 nucleotides: TGTGCCAGCAGTTCCAACAGGGGCCTTCAACCAGATACGCAGTATTTT. This chain links TRBV6-5 with TRBJ2-3, with 7 positions matching TRBD1. V trimming: 4 bases; J trimming: 4 bases; junction bases outside the gene matches: 11. Per germline, CDR1 MNHEY and CDR2 SVGAGI. This CDR3 is built from 16 residues.

The rearrangement joins TRBV29-1 to TRBJ1-2, with D unresolved. The germline V gene has CDR1 SQVTM and CDR2 ANQGSEA. There are 13 residues in the CDR3. V lost 1 base and J 4 bases, leaving 10 bases between the germline ends. The CDR3 DNA follows: TGCAGCGTTGAAGCTGCGGAGTCCTATGGCTACACCTTC. This gives the protein CSVEAAESYGYTF.

J is TRBJ1-1 and V is TRBV10-3; 8 nucleotides agree with TRBD1. The CDR3 runs 11 residues. CDR1 ENHRY and CDR2 SYGVKD come from the germline V gene. V lost 6 bases and J lost 6; bases outside the gene matches: 0. CDR3 in amino acids: CAIRQGAEAFF. In DNA, the CDR3 is TGTGCCATCAGACAGGGGGCTGAAGCTTTCTTT.

The chain recombines TRBV19 with TRBJ2-7, with a tentative D call TRBD2 (5 bases). The V and J ends lost 3 bases and 5 bases respectively, with 14 bases between them. This CDR3 spans 14 amino acids. Germline CDR1 reads LNHDA; CDR2 reads SQIVND (reference sequence). The CDR3 reads CASSIDRMGDEQYF. The CDR3 bases are TGTGCCAGTAGTATTGACCGTATGGGAGACGAGCAGTACTTC.

This chain uses TRBV19 with TRBJ2-1, with D perhaps TRBD1 (6 bases). The V end lost 4 bases, the J end lost 5 bases, and 15 bases lay between the germline ends. CDR3 size: 15 residues. The germline gives CDR1 LNHDA, CDR2 SQIVND (reference sequence). The CDR3 nucleotides are TGTGCCAGTAGTAGAGGGGACACCCTGGACAATGAGCAGTTCTTC. It codes for CASSRGDTLDNEQFF.

The DNA for the CDR3 is TGCGCCAGCAGCCAAGATGATAGGACAGGGGGACGGTATGGCTACACCTTC. As protein: CASSQDDRTGGRYGYTF. The V gene is TRBV4-3, the J gene TRBJ1-2; 10 bases are a match to TRBD1. Germline-derived CDR1 and CDR2 are LGHNA and YSLEER. Trimming took 0 bases from V and 5 from J; bases not matched to a gene: 9. The CDR3 is 17 amino acids.

V gene TRBV30 combines with J gene TRBJ1-5, with D unclear. There are 14 residues in the CDR3. V lost 5 bases to trimming and J lost 0 bases, with 11 bases between them. CDR1 and CDR2 (germline): GTSNPN, SVGIG (reference sequence). The CDR3 DNA is TGTGCCTGGGGAGGCGGGTTTAGCAATCAGCCCCAGCATTTT. It yields the protein CAWGGGFSNQPQHF.

The chain recombines TRBV11-2 with TRBJ1-2; 7 positions match TRBD1. Germline CDR1 and CDR2: SGHAT and FQNNGV. V was pared by 5 bases and J by 8 bases, with 8 bases of the junction left unmatched. The CDR3 is 13 residues long. CDR3 region: CASSTDRVQGYTF. For the CDR3, the DNA is TGTGCCAGCAGCACCGACAGGGTTCAGGGCTACACCTTC.

J is TRBJ1-1 and V is TRBV6-5; D not certain. Germline V gene sequence: CDR1 MNHEY, CDR2 SVGAGI. The CDR3 spans 12 residues. V was cut by 8 bases and J by 1 base, with 8 bases left in between. The CDR3 loop is CASLAGNTEAFF. CDR3 DNA sequence: TGTGCCAGCCTGGCAGGGAACACTGAAGCTTTCTTT.

The chain links TRBV2 to TRBJ1-4; D is possibly TRBD1 (5 bases). Trimming shortened V by 3 bases and J by 0 bases, and 14 bases separated the two germline ends. CDR3 length: 17 amino acids. Germline V gives CDR1 SNHLY, CDR2 FYNNEI. CDR3 sequence (DNA): TGTGCCAGCAGTGAGGGCCAGGGTGTTGCAACTAATGAAAAACTGTTTTTT. As protein: CASSEGQGVATNEKLFF. The full variable domain, in which reference TRBV2 and TRBJ1-4 provide the parts outside the CDR3, is EPEVTQTPSHQVTQMGQEVILRCVPISNHLYFYWYRQILGQKVEFLVSFYNNEISEKSEIFDDQFSVERPDGSNFTLKIRSTKLEDSAMYFCASSEGQGVATNEKLFFGSGTQLSVL.